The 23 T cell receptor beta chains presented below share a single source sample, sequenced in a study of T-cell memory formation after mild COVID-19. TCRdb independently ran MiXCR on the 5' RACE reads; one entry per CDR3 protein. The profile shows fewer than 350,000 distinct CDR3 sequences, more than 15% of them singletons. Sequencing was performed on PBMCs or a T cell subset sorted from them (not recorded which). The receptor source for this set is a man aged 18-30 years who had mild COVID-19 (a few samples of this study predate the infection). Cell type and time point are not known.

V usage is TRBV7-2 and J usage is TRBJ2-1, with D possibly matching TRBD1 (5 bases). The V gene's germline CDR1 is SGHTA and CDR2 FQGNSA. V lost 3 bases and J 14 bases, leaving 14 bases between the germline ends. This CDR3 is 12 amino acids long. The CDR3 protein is CASSLSGNTKFF. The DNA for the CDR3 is TGTGCCAGCAGCTTGTCAGGGAATACAAAGTTCTTC.

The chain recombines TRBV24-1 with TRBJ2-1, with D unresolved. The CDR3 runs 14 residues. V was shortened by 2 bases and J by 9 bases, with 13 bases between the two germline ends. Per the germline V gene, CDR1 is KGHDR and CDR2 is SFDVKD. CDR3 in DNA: TGTGCCACCAGTGATTCCCCACCGATTGGTGAGCAGTTCTTC. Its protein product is CATSDSPPIGEQFF.

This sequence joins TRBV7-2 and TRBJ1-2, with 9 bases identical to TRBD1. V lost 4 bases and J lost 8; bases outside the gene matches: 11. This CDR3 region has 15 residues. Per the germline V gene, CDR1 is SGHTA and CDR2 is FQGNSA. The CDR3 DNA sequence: TGTGCCAGCAGCTGGAAAACTGGACAGGGGAACGGCTACACCTTC. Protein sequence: CASSWKTGQGNGYTF.

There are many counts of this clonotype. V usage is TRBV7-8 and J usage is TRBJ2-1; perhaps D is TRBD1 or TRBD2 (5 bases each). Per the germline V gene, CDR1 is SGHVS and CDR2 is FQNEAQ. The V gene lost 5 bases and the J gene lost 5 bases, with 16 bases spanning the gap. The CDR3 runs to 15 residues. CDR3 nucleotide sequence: TGTGCCAGCAGCATAGGGGACGCCACGGACAATGAGCAGTTCTTC. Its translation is CASSIGDATDNEQFF.

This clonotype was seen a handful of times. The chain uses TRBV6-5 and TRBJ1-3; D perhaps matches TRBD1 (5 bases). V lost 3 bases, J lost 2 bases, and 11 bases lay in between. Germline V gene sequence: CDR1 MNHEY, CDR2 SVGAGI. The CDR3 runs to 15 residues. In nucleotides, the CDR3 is TGTGCCAGCAGTTATAGGCAGGGCACTGGAAACACCATATATTTT. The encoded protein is CASSYRQGTGNTIYF.

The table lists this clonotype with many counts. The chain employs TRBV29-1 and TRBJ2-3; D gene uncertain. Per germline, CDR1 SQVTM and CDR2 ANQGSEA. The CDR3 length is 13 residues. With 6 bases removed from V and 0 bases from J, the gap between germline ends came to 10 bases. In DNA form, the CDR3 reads TGCAGCGTCCCCTTGACTAGCACAGATACGCAGTATTTT. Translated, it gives CSVPLTSTDTQYF.

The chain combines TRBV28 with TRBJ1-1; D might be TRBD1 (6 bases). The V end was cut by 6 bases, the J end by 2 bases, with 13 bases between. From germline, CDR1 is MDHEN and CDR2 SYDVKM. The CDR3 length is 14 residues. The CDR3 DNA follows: TGTGCCAGCAGCCCCGGGGGGGCAAACACTGAAGCTTTCTTT. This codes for CASSPGGANTEAFF.

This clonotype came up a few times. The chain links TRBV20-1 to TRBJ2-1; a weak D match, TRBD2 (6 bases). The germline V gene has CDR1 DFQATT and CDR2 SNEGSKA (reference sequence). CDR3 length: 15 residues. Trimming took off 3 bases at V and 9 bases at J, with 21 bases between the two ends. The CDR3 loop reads CSASRSSAVGTEQFF. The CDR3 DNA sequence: TGCAGTGCTAGTCGGTCTAGCGCGGTTGGAACTGAGCAGTTCTTC.

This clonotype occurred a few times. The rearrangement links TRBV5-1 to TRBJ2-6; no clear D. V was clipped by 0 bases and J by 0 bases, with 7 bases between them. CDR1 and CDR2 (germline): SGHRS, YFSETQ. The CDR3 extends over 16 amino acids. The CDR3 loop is CASSLEPISGANVLTF. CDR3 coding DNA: TGCGCCAGCAGCTTGGAGCCGATCTCTGGGGCCAACGTCCTGACTTTC.

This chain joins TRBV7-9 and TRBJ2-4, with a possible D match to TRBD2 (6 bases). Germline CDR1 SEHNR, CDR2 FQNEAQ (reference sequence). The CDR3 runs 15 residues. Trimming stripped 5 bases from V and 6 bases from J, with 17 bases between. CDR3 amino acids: CASSQTGVGGNIQYF. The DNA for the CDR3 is TGTGCCAGCAGCCAAACGGGGGTAGGAGGAAACATTCAGTACTTC.

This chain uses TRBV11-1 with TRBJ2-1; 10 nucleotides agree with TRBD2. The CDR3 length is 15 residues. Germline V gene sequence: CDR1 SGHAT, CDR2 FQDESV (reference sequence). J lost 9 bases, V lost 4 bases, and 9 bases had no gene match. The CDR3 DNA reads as TGTGCCAGCAGCTCCCCCCGACTAGCGGGTAGTGAGCAGTTCTTC. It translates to CASSSPRLAGSEQFF.

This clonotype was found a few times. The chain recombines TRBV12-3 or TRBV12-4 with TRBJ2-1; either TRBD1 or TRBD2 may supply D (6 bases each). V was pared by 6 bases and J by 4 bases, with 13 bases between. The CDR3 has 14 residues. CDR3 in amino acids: CASSGGGVYNEQFF. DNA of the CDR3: TGTGCCAGCAGCGGGGGCGGGGTATACAATGAGCAGTTCTTC.

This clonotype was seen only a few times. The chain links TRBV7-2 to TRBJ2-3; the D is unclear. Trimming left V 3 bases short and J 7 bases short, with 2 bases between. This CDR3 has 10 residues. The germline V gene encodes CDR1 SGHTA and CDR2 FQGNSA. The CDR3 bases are TGTGCCAGCAGCTTTAATACGCAGTATTTT. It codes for CASSFNTQYF. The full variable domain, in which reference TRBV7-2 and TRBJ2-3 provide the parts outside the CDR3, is GAGVSQSPSNKVTEKGKDVELRCDPISGHTALYWYRQSLGQGLEFLIYFQGNSAPDKSGLPSDRFSAERTGGSVSTLTIQRTQQEDSAVYLCASSFNTQYFGPGTRLTVL.

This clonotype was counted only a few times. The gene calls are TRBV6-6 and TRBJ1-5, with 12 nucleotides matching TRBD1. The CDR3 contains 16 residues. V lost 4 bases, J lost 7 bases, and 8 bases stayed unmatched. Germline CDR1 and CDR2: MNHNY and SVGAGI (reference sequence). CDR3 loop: CASSFPGQGAEQPQHF. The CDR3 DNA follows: TGTGCCAGCAGTTTTCCGGGACAGGGGGCGGAACAGCCCCAGCATTTT.

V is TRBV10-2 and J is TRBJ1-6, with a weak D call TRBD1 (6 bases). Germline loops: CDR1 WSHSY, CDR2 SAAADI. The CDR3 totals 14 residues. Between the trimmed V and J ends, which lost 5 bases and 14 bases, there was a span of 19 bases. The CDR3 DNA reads TGCGCCAGCAGTACGCCAGGGAGCGAGGGGGCCCTCCACTTT. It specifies CASSTPGSEGALHF.

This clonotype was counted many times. CDR3 loop: CASSQDPGSYGYTF. CDR3 nucleotide sequence: TGCGCCAGCAGCCAAGATCCCGGTAGCTATGGCTACACCTTC. J is TRBJ1-2 and V is TRBV4-1; no definite D call. V was shortened by 0 bases and J by 4 bases, with 9 bases between the two germline ends. The CDR3 has 14 amino acids. The germline gives CDR1 MGHRA, CDR2 YSYEKL.

The CDR3 bases are TGTGCCTGGAGTGTAACCCCCGTAAGGAGGGATACGCAGTATTTT. Protein: CAWSVTPVRRDTQYF. The chain employs TRBV30 and TRBJ2-3; possibly TRBD2 for D (5 bases). Germline loops: CDR1 GTSNPN, CDR2 SVGIG (reference sequence). CDR3 size: 15 residues. V was cut by 0 bases and J by 6 bases, with 16 bases left in between.

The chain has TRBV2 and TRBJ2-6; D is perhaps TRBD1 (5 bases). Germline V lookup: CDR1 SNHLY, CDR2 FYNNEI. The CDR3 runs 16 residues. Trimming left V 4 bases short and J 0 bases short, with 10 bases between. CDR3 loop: CASSGSRASGANVLTF. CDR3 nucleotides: TGTGCCAGCAGTGGGTCCAGGGCCTCTGGGGCCAACGTCCTGACTTTC.

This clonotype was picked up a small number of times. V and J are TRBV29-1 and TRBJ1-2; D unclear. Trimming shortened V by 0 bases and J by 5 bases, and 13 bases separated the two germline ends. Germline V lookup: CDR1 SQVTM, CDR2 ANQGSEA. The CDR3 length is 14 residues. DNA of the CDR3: TGCAGCGTTGAAGATCCCAGGACTCGGTATGGCTACACCTTC. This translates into CSVEDPRTRYGYTF.

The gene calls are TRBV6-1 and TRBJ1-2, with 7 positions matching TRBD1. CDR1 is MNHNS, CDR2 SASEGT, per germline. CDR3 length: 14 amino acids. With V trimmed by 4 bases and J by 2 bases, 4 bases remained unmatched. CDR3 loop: CASSGNRGNYGYTF. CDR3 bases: TGTGCCAGCAGTGGGAACAGGGGAAACTATGGCTACACCTTC.

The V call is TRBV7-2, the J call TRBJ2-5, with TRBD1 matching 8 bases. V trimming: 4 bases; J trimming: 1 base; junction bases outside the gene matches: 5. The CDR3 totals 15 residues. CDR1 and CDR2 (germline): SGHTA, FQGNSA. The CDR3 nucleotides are TGTGCCAGCAGCTCCGACAGGGGAGGCCAAGAGACCCAGTACTTC. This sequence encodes CASSSDRGGQETQYF.

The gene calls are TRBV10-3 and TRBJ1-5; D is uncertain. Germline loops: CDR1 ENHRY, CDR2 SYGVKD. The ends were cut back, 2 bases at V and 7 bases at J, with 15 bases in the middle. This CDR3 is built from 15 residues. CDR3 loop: CAISENVEIGQPQHF. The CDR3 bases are TGTGCCATCAGTGAGAATGTGGAGATTGGGCAGCCCCAGCATTTT.

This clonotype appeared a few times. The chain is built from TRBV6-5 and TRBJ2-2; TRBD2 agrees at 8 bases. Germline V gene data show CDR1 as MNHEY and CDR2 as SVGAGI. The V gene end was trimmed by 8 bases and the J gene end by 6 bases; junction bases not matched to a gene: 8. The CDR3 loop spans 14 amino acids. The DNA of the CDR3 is TGTGCCAGCTGGGATCGGGGGGGCCCCGGGGAGCTGTTTTTT. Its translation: CASWDRGGPGELFF.